This T cell receptor (beta chain) was retrieved from a study of blood T cell repertoires in COVID-19. TCRdb keeps only in-frame clones here, not all; method: immunoSEQ multiplex PCR. The repertoire holds about 270,000 clones, with less than 90% as singletons. Sequences were obtained from peripheral blood. The receptor's source is a man between 60 and 70 years old who had recovered from COVID-19.

For the CDR3, the DNA is TGTGCCAGCAGCTTAGTATCCCCAGTGTACAATGAGCAGTTCTTC. Residues: CASSLVSPVYNEQFF. The chain is built from TRBV11-2 and TRBJ2-1, with D unclear. In germline, CDR1 is SGHAT, CDR2 FQNNGV. Trimming removed 1 base from V and 4 bases from J, with 11 bases in between. This CDR3 contains 15 residues.